This T cell receptor beta chain was recorded in a study of blood T cell repertoires in COVID-19. Seattle participants joined during active infection and were tracked over time. CDR1 SGHTA and CDR2 FQGTGA come from the germline V gene. The CDR3 runs 15 residues. With 3 bases clipped from V and 2 bases from J, the junction kept 2 bases outside the gene matches. The assay was immunoSEQ multiplex PCR, and TCRdb's table has in-frame clones only and misses some. The sample holds around 130,000 clones; roughly 90% are singletons and the top ten take approximately 2.4%. The origin of this receptor is a human donor with COVID-19, enrolled during active disease. The donor label of this sample is uncertain. Sequenced sample: peripheral blood. The chain recombines TRBV7-3 with TRBJ2-7; TRBD2 agrees at 12 bases. CDR3 protein: CASSFLAGGAYEQYF. DNA for the CDR3: TGTGCCAGCAGCTTTCTAGCGGGAGGGGCCTACGAGCAGTACTTC.